This TCR beta chain was retrieved from a study of blood T cell repertoires in COVID-19. Overall study context: PBMCs, B-cell-depleted T cells, or T cells were the source of the cDNA or gDNA that made up the material.

CDR1 is LGHDT and CDR2 is YNNKEL in the germline V gene (reference sequence). The CDR3 covers 14 residues. V lost 4 bases, J lost 5 bases, and 14 bases lay in between. Recruitment covered 20 to 25 US areas and drew participants whose ages spanned about 18 to 100 years. Cohorts were determined from participant-reported clinical history. Profiling relied on immunoSEQ multiplex PCR, and the TCRdb table lists in-frame clones only, not all of them. The sample has a few hundred thousand clones, 85% seen once. The chain employs TRBV3-1 (or the pseudogene TRBV3-2) and TRBJ2-5; D is possibly TRBD1 (7 bases). Material for sequencing was PBMCs or T cells enriched from blood (not recorded which). This TCR derives from a man aged 35-49 years who had recovered from COVID-19. CDR3 sequence: CASSPNRGGETQYF. The CDR3 coding sequence is TGTGCCAGCAGCCCGAACAGGGGAGGCGAGACCCAGTACTTC.